The rows below give T cell receptor beta chains drawn from one sample of a study of blood T cell repertoires in COVID-19. Libraries were prepared by immunoSEQ multiplex PCR; TCRdb keeps only in-frame clonotypes and omits some of them. Of just over 650,000 clones listed, 75% to 90% were seen once; the top ten hold 0.2% to 0.3%. Source material: peripheral blood. The receptors were sampled from a woman aged 18-29 years with acute or convalescent COVID-19. The CDR3 runs from the conserved cysteine through the conserved F or W. A D gene is named only where the DNA matches it firmly. Some rows have no size entry. The others give once, few or many, or a class for an expanded clone.

V	size	J	D	DNA	CDR3
TRBV7-3	NA	TRBJ2-6	TRBD1	TGTGCCAGCAGCGTCCGGGACAGAGAATACTCTGGGGCCAACGTCCTGACTTTC	CASSVRDREYSGANVLTF
TRBV11-2	few	TRBJ2-7	TRBD2	TGTGCCAGCAGCTTAGTAGGTAGCGGGGTAGGCTCCTACGAGCAGTACTTC	CASSLVGSGVGSYEQYF
TRBV29-1	NA	TRBJ2-5	NA	TGCAGCGCCCGGTCGGTGGCGGGACTCCATGTGGAGACCCAGTACTTC	CSARSVAGLHVETQYF
TRBV19	NA	TRBJ2-1	NA	TGTGCCAGTACTTTAGGAGGGTCCTACAATGAGCAGTTCTTC	CASTLGGSYNEQFF
TRBV5-5	NA	TRBJ1-1	NA	TGTGCCAGCAGCTTAGACTTGGGCACTGAAGCTTTCTTT	CASSLDLGTEAFF
TRBV30	NA	TRBJ2-2	TRBD1	TGTGCCTGCTACAGGGGTTTGGGCGGGGAGCTGTTTTTT	CACYRGLGGELFF
TRBV7-9	few	TRBJ1-2	NA	TGTGCCAGCAGCTTAGAGGCCCAGGGGCCCCAAAACTATGGCTACACCTTC	CASSLEAQGPQNYGYTF
TRBV5-1	NA	TRBJ2-1	TRBD1	TGCGCCAGCGGACCGGGACAGGCATACAATGAGCAGTTCTTC	CASGPGQAYNEQFF
TRBV6-5	NA	TRBJ1-2	TRBD1	TGTGCCAGCTCGAACAGGGGGCTCCGTGGCTACACCTTC	CASSNRGLRGYTF
TRBV19	NA	TRBJ1-2	NA	TGTGCCAGTAGTATGGTCGGTTATGGCTACACCTTC	CASSMVGYGYTF
TRBV24-1	NA	TRBJ2-3	TRBD2	TGTGCCACCAGTGATTTGAACAGCGGGGGCGGCACAGATACGCAGTATTTT	CATSDLNSGGGTDTQYF
TRBV13	NA	TRBJ1-3	NA	TGTGCCAGCAGCTTTCTTCGGGGGATGGCAAACACCATATATTTT	CASSFLRGMANTIYF
TRBV6-2/TRBV6-3	NA	TRBJ1-2	NA	TGTGCCAGCAGTTACTACCCCCCCGAGTATGGCTACACCTTC	CASSYYPPEYGYTF
TRBV5-8	NA	TRBJ2-7	NA	TGTGCCAGCAGCTTGGCCCTAAGCTACGAGCAGTACTTC	CASSLALSYEQYF
TRBV6-5	NA	TRBJ1-1	NA	TGTGCCAGCAGTTACTCCGGTGGGGGGTACACTGAAGCTTTCTTT	CASSYSGGGYTEAFF
TRBV2	NA	TRBJ2-7	TRBD2	TGTGCCAGCAGTGACAGCGGGGGGCCTTTAGACGAGCAGTACTTC	CASSDSGGPLDEQYF
TRBV27	NA	TRBJ1-6	NA	TGTGCCAGCAGTGTATGGATCAGGCGGGAACTCCACTTT	CASSVWIRRELHF
TRBV19	few	TRBJ1-2	NA	TGTGCCAGTATAGTAGGCACGGGGAGCGGCTACACCTTC	CASIVGTGSGYTF
TRBV5-1	NA	TRBJ2-7	NA	TGCGCCAGCAGCTCCCGGACAGCCTACGAGCAGTACTTC	CASSSRTAYEQYF
TRBV24-1	NA	TRBJ1-1	TRBD1	TGTGCCACCAGTGTCGCAGACAGGGTGCTTACCTTT	CATSVADRVLTF
TRBV6-1	NA	TRBJ2-2	NA	TGTGCCAGCAGTGAAGCGGCAGGTTACACCGGGGAGCTGTTTTTT	CASSEAAGYTGELFF
TRBV7-6	NA	TRBJ1-3	TRBD1	TGTGCCAGCAGGCCTAACAGGGGGCCTGGAAACACCATATATTTT	CASRPNRGPGNTIYF
TRBV4-1	NA	TRBJ1-2	TRBD1	TGCGCCAGCAGCCGTACAGGGGATCGGGGCTATGGCTACACCTTC	CASSRTGDRGYGYTF
TRBV28	NA	TRBJ1-5	NA	TGTGCCAGCACCCTCTCCCGGGGCAATCAGCCCCAGCATTTT	CASTLSRGNQPQHF
TRBV12-3/TRBV12-4	NA	TRBJ2-3	NA	TGTGCCACCAGAGGAGGGACAGATACGCAGTATTTT	CATRGGTDTQYF
TRBV29-1	NA	TRBJ1-2	TRBD1	TGCAGCGTTGTTGGACAGGGCTTGGACTATGGCTACACCTTC	CSVVGQGLDYGYTF
TRBV5-1	once	TRBJ2-5	NA	TGCGCCAGCAGCTTGACAGGGTTGGAGACCCAGTACTTC	CASSLTGLETQYF
TRBV7-9	NA	TRBJ1-2	NA	TGTGCCAGCAGCTTAGATCTATCCGGTGGCTACACCTTC	CASSLDLSGGYTF
TRBV15	NA	TRBJ1-2	NA	TGTGCCCTAGCTTCTGAGGCCTCTAACTATGGCTACACCTTC	CALASEASNYGYTF
TRBV21-1	NA	TRBJ1-2	NA	TGTGCCAGCAGCAAAGGGGCTCCAGTAGTAAGGCCGACAGACCCCCTTTACTATGGCTACACCTTC	CASSKGAPVVRPTDPLYYGYTF
TRBV29-1	NA	TRBJ1-2	NA	TGCAGCGTTGAACTGACAAACTATGGCTACACCTTC	CSVELTNYGYTF
TRBV15	NA	TRBJ2-3	TRBD2	TGTGCCACCAGCAGAGTGTCCGGGGGGGGAGATACGCAGTATTTT	CATSRVSGGGDTQYF
TRBV30	NA	TRBJ1-4	TRBD1	TGTGCCTGGACCACCGACAGGGCAGGAAATGAAAAACTGTTTTTT	CAWTTDRAGNEKLFF
TRBV11-2	NA	TRBJ2-5	TRBD1	TGTGCCAGCAGCACCCGGACAGGGGAGACCCAGTACTTC	CASSTRTGETQYF
TRBV2	NA	TRBJ2-5	TRBD1	TGTGCCAGCATAAGGACAGGCGACCCCCAAGAGACCCAGTACTTC	CASIRTGDPQETQYF
TRBV2	NA	TRBJ2-2	TRBD1	TGTGCCAGCAGTAGAGACAGGGGTACCGGGGAGCTGTTTTTT	CASSRDRGTGELFF
TRBV30	NA	TRBJ2-7	NA	TGTGCCTGGAGTGGGGGGGTTCAAGGGATAAGCGCCTACGAGCAGTACTTC	CAWSGGVQGISAYEQYF
TRBV19	NA	TRBJ1-1	TRBD1	TGTGCCAGTAGTATTACAGGGGGCACTGAAGCTTTCTTT	CASSITGGTEAFF
TRBV14	NA	TRBJ1-6	TRBD1	TGTGCCAGCAGCCAAGGGCAGGGGGTTAATTCACCCCTCCACTTT	CASSQGQGVNSPLHF
TRBV7-9	NA	TRBJ1-1	NA	TGTGCCAGCAGCTCAACTAAGAGGGACACTGAAGCTTTCTTT	CASSSTKRDTEAFF
TRBV12-5	NA	TRBJ1-4	TRBD1	TGTGCTAGTGGAAGCCGGGACAGGGGAAATGAAAAACTGTTTTTT	CASGSRDRGNEKLFF
TRBV4-1	few	TRBJ1-1	NA	TGCGCCAGCAGCCAAGAGTTGGGCCCTGAAGCTTTCTTT	CASSQELGPEAFF
TRBV5-6	NA	TRBJ1-4	NA	TGTGCCAGCAGCCCCGTCTACGGTGAAAAACTGTTTTTT	CASSPVYGEKLFF
TRBV7-9	NA	TRBJ2-3	TRBD1	TGTGCCAGCAGCTGGGGACAGGCAGATACGCAGTATTTT	CASSWGQADTQYF
TRBV15	NA	TRBJ2-7	TRBD2	TGTGCCACCAGCAGACCCCCCGGACTAGCGGGGGTAATGGGCGACGAGCAGTACTTC	CATSRPPGLAGVMGDEQYF
TRBV9	NA	TRBJ2-2	TRBD1	TGTGCCAGCAGCGTAGGTACAGGGGGTAACACCGGGGAGCTGTTTTTT	CASSVGTGGNTGELFF
TRBV5-1	NA	TRBJ2-1	NA	TGCGCCAGCGGACAGCGTTTCTTC	CASGQRFF
TRBV7-9	once	TRBJ2-7	NA	TGTGCCAGCAGCTTAGACCGGTTTTACGAGCAGTACTTC	CASSLDRFYEQYF